The 23 T cell receptor beta chains below all came from one sample that was sequenced in a study of early T cells in non-severe SARS-CoV-2 infection (dated by TCRdb to the early 2020s). To prepare the library, 5' RACE was applied. Sequencing was performed on a NextSeq 500. TCRdb took the public reads, trimmed them with fastp at Q25, ran MiXCR for clone calling and kept in-frame beta chains. Identical CDR3 protein sequences are pooled into one entry, listed with their most common genes and DNA. The sample table shows tens of thousands of distinct CDR3 sequences, and 14% to 15% are seen once. The ten largest clones capture around 5.4% of the sample. The sequenced sample consisted of whole blood. The receptors come from an adult who was a healthcare worker with PCR-confirmed SARS-CoV-2 infection or an uninfected control (not recorded which).

This clonotype was seen many times. The chain joins TRBV7-6 to TRBJ2-6; the match to TRBD2 covers 8 bases. Germline V gives CDR1 SGHVS, CDR2 FNYEAQ. The CDR3 has 18 amino acids. Trimming removed 1 base from V and 0 bases from J; junction bases left unmatched: 5. CDR3 coding DNA: TGTGCCAGCAGCTTAGAGGTAGCGGGAAACTCTGGGGCCAACGTCCTGACTTTC. It encodes CASSLEVAGNSGANVLTF.

This clonotype has a handful of counts. The rearrangement links TRBV12-3 or TRBV12-4 to TRBJ1-1; 8 positions match TRBD1. The V gene end was trimmed by 6 bases and the J gene end by 5 bases; junction bases not matched to a gene: 2. There are 12 residues in the CDR3. CDR3 sequence (DNA): TGTGCCAGCAGACAGGGGGGGACTGAAGCTTTCTTT. It specifies CASRQGGTEAFF.

The gene calls are TRBV28 and TRBJ2-2; TRBD1 aligns across 11 bases. The CDR3 has 17 amino acids. Germline CDR1 is MDHEN and CDR2 is SYDVKM. The V gene end was trimmed by 7 bases and the J gene end by 4 bases; junction bases not matched to a gene: 11. Here the CDR3 DNA reads TGTGCCAGCACACCACCGGGACAGGGGGTCGGCACCGGGGAGCTGTTTTTT. It translates to CASTPPGQGVGTGELFF.

Note on this clonotype: The germline gene is not matched at one end of the junction; a read error may be the cause. The rearrangement joins TRBV11-2 to TRBJ2-7; 11 nucleotides align to TRBD1. Germline CDR1 reads SGHAT; CDR2 reads FQNNGV. The CDR3 consists of 17 residues. The CDR3 spells CTSSALRGQGVFHEQYF. The CDR3 nucleotides read TGTACCAGCAGCGCCCTTAGGGGACAGGGGGTTTTCCACGAGCAGTACTTC.

This clonotype was seen a handful of times. The CDR3, as DNA: TGCAGCGTCGCACAGGGGGCAGGAAGCAATCAGCCCCAGCATTTT. This translates into CSVAQGAGSNQPQHF. The chain employs TRBV29-1 and TRBJ1-5; 9 nucleotides match TRBD1. This CDR3 has 15 residues. Germline trimming cut 6 bases from V and 1 base from J; bases unmatched to any gene: 7. CDR1 is SQVTM, CDR2 ANQGSEA, per germline.

This clonotype was counted at least ten times. This chain connects TRBV12-3 or TRBV12-4 to TRBJ2-7; D remains ambiguous. V lost 5 bases and J lost 7, with 9 bases in between. The CDR3 spans 11 residues. CDR3 bases: TGTGCCAGCAGTACTGGCAGGGAGCAGTACTTC. Amino acids: CASSTGREQYF.

The J gene is TRBJ2-1, the V gene TRBV20-1; 14 bases are shared with TRBD2. Trimming at V came to 1 base and at J to 10 bases, leaving 3 bases not matched to a gene. There are 14 residues in the CDR3. Germline CDR1 and CDR2: DFQATT and SNEGSKA (reference sequence). In DNA, the CDR3 is TGCAGTGCTAGAGGACTAGCGGGAGGGCACGAGCAGTTCTTC. Translating gives CSARGLAGGHEQFF.

This clonotype was observed a handful of times. CDR3 sequence (DNA): TGCAGTGCCGCAGGACCTGGGGAGCAGTACTTC. Translated, it gives CSAAGPGEQYF. The rearrangement uses TRBV20-1 and TRBJ2-7; no clear D. The CDR3 extends over 11 amino acids. Germline V lookup: CDR1 DFQATT, CDR2 SNEGSKA (reference sequence). The V gene lost 6 bases and the J gene lost 7 bases, with 13 bases spanning the gap.

This clonotype was seen a handful of times. The chain recombines TRBV6-2 or TRBV6-3 with TRBJ2-3; weak D call: TRBD2 (6 bases). The CDR3 consists of 14 residues. With 5 bases removed from V and 3 bases from J, the gap between germline ends came to 12 bases. Germline V gene lookup returns CDR1 MNHEY and CDR2 SVGEGT. The CDR3 region has the DNA TGTGCCAGCAGTACCGGGAGAGATACAGATACGCAGTATTTT. Translating it yields CASSTGRDTDTQYF.

This clonotype was counted between two and nine times. V usage is TRBV10-3 and J usage is TRBJ2-7; possibly TRBD1 for D (5 bases). V lost 4 bases and J lost 1, with 11 bases in between. This CDR3 contains 14 residues. In germline, CDR1 is ENHRY, CDR2 SYGVKD. In DNA form, the CDR3 reads TGTGCCATCAGTGTAGGGCCAGGGTCCTACGAGCAGTACTTC. Protein: CAISVGPGSYEQYF.

The sample holds a few counts of this clonotype. The chain combines TRBV20-1 with TRBJ1-2; D might be TRBD1 (6 bases). The CDR3 runs 13 residues. CDR1 DFQATT and CDR2 SNEGSKA come from the germline V gene (reference sequence). CDR3: CRAETGTNYGYTF. DNA for the CDR3: TGCAGGGCGGAAACAGGGACCAACTATGGCTACACCTTC.

This clonotype appeared a few times. The chain carries TRBV4-1 and TRBJ2-7; D gene ambiguous. The CDR3 covers 14 residues. The germline V and J ends were trimmed by 1 base and 4 bases, with 11 bases remaining between them. Per germline, CDR1 MGHRA and CDR2 YSYEKL. The CDR3 protein is CASSQAYGSYEQYF. In DNA form, the CDR3 reads TGCGCCAGCAGCCAAGCTTACGGATCATACGAGCAGTACTTC.

This rearrangement joins TRBV5-1 to TRBJ2-3; tentative D call: TRBD2 (6 bases). This CDR3 is built from 14 residues. Germline V gene data show CDR1 as SGHRS and CDR2 as YFSETQ. V lost 0 bases and J lost 1, with 6 bases in between. CDR3 nucleotides: TGCGCCAGCAGCTTGGAGCGGGGCACAGATACGCAGTATTTT. Its protein product is CASSLERGTDTQYF.

The rearrangement joins TRBV7-9 to TRBJ2-5, with 7 bases matching TRBD2. This CDR3 is built from 13 residues. V shed 4 bases and J 7 bases; nucleotides not matched to a gene: 6. Germline V gives CDR1 SEHNR, CDR2 FQNEAQ (reference sequence). CDR3 region: CASSYQRDGTQYF. The CDR3 DNA reads as TGTGCCAGCAGCTATCAGCGGGATGGGACCCAGTACTTC. The full variable domain, its missing parts supplied by reference TRBV7-9 and TRBJ2-5, is DTGVSQNPRHKITKRGQNVTFRCDPISEHNRLYWYRQTLGQGPEFLTYFQNEAQLEKSRLLSDRFSAERPKGSFSTLEIQRTEQGDSAMYLCASSYQRDGTQYFGPGTRLLVL.

As to this clonotype: In this CDR3 the conserved last residue, phenylalanine or tryptophan, is missing, so a read error is likely. The chain links TRBV6-2 or TRBV6-3 to TRBJ2-3; D not certain. CDR3 length: 14 amino acids. From germline, CDR1 is MNHEY and CDR2 SVGEGT. The V and J ends lost 6 bases and 6 bases respectively, with 16 bases between them. CDR3 in DNA: TGTGCCAGCAGCGAGTGGTCAAAATCGGATACGCAGTATTCT. It specifies CASSEWSKSDTQYS.

The chain carries TRBV9 and TRBJ2-1; TRBD2 aligns across 10 bases. The junction had 4 bases not matched to a gene; V was cut back by 3 bases and J by 4 bases. Germline V gene data show CDR1 as SGDLS and CDR2 as YYNGEE. The CDR3 spans 15 residues. Here the CDR3 reads CASSEGLAEYNEQFF. For the CDR3, the DNA is TGTGCCAGCAGCGAAGGACTAGCGGAGTACAATGAGCAGTTCTTC.

The V gene is TRBV28, the J gene TRBJ1-1; D is unresolved. The germline CDR1 and CDR2 sequences are MDHEN and SYDVKM. With 5 bases removed from V and 10 bases from J, the gap between germline ends came to 14 bases. CDR3 length: 12 residues. The CDR3 reads CASSEQVSRAFF. In DNA form, the CDR3 reads TGTGCCAGCAGTGAGCAGGTTTCGAGAGCTTTCTTT.

This clonotype was picked up a small number of times. The chain recombines TRBV5-1 with TRBJ2-2; perhaps TRBD1 as D (5 bases). The V end lost 4 bases, the J end lost 1 base, and 11 bases lay between the germline ends. The CDR3 has 15 amino acids. The germline V gene has CDR1 SGHRS and CDR2 YFSETQ. CDR3 residues: CASSPRQLNTGELFF. The CDR3, as DNA: TGCGCCAGCAGCCCCCGACAGCTGAACACCGGGGAGCTGTTTTTT.

The J gene is TRBJ2-3, the V gene TRBV27; no definite D call. The CDR3 runs 13 residues. The germline V gene encodes CDR1 MNHEY and CDR2 SMNVEV (reference sequence). Trimming removed 2 bases from V and 2 bases from J, with 5 bases in between. The CDR3 here is CASSLKPTDTQYF. In DNA form, the CDR3 reads TGTGCCAGCAGTTTAAAGCCCACAGATACGCAGTATTTT.

There are a few counts of this clonotype. The chain couples TRBV3-1 to TRBJ2-7, with D maybe TRBD1 (5 bases). There are 15 residues in the CDR3. V shed 1 base and J shed 2 bases, with 12 bases lying between them. In germline, CDR1 is LGHDT, CDR2 YNNKEL (reference sequence). The CDR3 spells CASSQGIRDPYEQYF. CDR3 DNA: TGTGCCAGCAGCCAAGGGATCAGGGATCCCTACGAGCAGTACTTC.

As concerns this clonotype: One end of the junction does not line up with germline, which may come from a read error. The V gene is TRBV14, the J gene TRBJ1-1; weak D call: TRBD1 (6 bases). The CDR3 consists of 13 residues. Germline V gene sequence: CDR1 SGHDN, CDR2 FVKESK. The CDR3: CASSQGGLTEALF. The CDR3 nucleotides read TGTGCCAGCAGCCAAGGGGGGCTCACTGAAGCTCTCTTT.

This chain uses TRBV5-1 with TRBJ1-6, with D possibly being TRBD1 (5 bases). The CDR3 loop spans 14 amino acids. Germline V gene lookup returns CDR1 SGHRS and CDR2 YFSETQ. The germline V and J ends were trimmed by 4 bases and 7 bases, with 12 bases remaining between them. The CDR3 here is CASSTGTGNSPLHF. The CDR3 DNA reads as TGCGCCAGCAGCACCGGGACGGGCAATTCACCCCTCCACTTT.

This clonotype showed up many times. The chain is built from TRBV20-1 and TRBJ2-7; the match to TRBD2 covers 9 bases. CDR3 length: 15 residues. The germline V gene encodes CDR1 DFQATT and CDR2 SNEGSKA (reference sequence). V lost 6 bases to trimming and J lost 2 bases; unmatched junction nucleotides: 11. The CDR3 sequence is CSADLQTSGPYEQYF. The CDR3 coding sequence is TGCAGTGCCGACCTTCAGACTAGCGGCCCCTACGAGCAGTACTTC.